This T cell receptor beta chain was captured in a study of regulatory T cells in long-lasting Graves disease. About the research overall: Over 5 years on antithyroid drugs plus positive TSH receptor antibodies marked Graves' disease as persistent.

The germline V gene has CDR1 SGHVS and CDR2 FQNEAQ. The CDR3 length is 13 residues. V gave up 6 bases and J gave up 0 bases, with 8 bases separating them. This clonotype was seen repeatedly, ten times or more. Its antigen remains unknown. Study-wide findings and caveats: New patients shared fewer public clonotypes (approximately 970) than persistent patients did (2,741).

Arm-PCR with iRepertoire HTBI primers amplified the CDR3 regions for these TCR beta libraries. Original handling: Detected in the samples were 62 TRBV and 14 TRBJ segments. TCRdb recomputed calls from the multiplex PCR reads with MiXCR, one row per CDR3 protein. TCRdb assigned the V and J calls; the authors' analysis was not used. Of under 500,000 distinct CDR3 sequences listed, around 21% are singletons. Indicated time point: persistent/refractory GD, antithyroid drugs over 5 years with positive TRAb. Extracted RNA from PBMCs served as the source of the TCR library. A blood draw put around 9 milliliters of peripheral blood into EDTA tubes.

The sample consisted of peripheral blood mononuclear cells (PBMCs), taken when the disease was refractory, from a patient treated with antithyroid drugs. This receptor was identified in a female donor with Graves disease. The rearrangement uses TRBV7-8 and TRBJ1-2; D not certain. In DNA form, the CDR3 reads TGTGCCAGCAGTTCCGGCACTAACTATGGCTACACCTTC. Protein: CASSSGTNYGYTF. Filled out from reference TRBV7-8 and TRBJ1-2, the complete variable domain reads GAGVSQSPRYKVAKRGQDVALRCDPISGHVSLFWYQQALGQGPEFLTYFQNEAQLDKSGLPSDRFFAERPEGSVSTLKIQRTQQEDSAVYLCASSSGTNYGYTFGSGTRLTVV.